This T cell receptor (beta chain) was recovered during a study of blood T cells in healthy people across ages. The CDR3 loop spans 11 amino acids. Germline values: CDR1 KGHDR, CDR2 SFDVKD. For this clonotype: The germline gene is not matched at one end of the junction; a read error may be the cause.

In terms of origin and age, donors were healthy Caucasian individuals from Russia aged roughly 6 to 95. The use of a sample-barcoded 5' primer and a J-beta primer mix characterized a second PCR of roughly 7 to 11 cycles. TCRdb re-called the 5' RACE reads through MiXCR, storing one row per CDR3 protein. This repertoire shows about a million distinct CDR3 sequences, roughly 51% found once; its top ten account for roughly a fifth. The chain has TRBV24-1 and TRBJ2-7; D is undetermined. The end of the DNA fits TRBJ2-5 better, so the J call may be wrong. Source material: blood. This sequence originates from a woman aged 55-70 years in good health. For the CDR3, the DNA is TGCGCCACCAGTGGCGGCGGGACCCAGTACTTC. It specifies CATSGGGTQYF.